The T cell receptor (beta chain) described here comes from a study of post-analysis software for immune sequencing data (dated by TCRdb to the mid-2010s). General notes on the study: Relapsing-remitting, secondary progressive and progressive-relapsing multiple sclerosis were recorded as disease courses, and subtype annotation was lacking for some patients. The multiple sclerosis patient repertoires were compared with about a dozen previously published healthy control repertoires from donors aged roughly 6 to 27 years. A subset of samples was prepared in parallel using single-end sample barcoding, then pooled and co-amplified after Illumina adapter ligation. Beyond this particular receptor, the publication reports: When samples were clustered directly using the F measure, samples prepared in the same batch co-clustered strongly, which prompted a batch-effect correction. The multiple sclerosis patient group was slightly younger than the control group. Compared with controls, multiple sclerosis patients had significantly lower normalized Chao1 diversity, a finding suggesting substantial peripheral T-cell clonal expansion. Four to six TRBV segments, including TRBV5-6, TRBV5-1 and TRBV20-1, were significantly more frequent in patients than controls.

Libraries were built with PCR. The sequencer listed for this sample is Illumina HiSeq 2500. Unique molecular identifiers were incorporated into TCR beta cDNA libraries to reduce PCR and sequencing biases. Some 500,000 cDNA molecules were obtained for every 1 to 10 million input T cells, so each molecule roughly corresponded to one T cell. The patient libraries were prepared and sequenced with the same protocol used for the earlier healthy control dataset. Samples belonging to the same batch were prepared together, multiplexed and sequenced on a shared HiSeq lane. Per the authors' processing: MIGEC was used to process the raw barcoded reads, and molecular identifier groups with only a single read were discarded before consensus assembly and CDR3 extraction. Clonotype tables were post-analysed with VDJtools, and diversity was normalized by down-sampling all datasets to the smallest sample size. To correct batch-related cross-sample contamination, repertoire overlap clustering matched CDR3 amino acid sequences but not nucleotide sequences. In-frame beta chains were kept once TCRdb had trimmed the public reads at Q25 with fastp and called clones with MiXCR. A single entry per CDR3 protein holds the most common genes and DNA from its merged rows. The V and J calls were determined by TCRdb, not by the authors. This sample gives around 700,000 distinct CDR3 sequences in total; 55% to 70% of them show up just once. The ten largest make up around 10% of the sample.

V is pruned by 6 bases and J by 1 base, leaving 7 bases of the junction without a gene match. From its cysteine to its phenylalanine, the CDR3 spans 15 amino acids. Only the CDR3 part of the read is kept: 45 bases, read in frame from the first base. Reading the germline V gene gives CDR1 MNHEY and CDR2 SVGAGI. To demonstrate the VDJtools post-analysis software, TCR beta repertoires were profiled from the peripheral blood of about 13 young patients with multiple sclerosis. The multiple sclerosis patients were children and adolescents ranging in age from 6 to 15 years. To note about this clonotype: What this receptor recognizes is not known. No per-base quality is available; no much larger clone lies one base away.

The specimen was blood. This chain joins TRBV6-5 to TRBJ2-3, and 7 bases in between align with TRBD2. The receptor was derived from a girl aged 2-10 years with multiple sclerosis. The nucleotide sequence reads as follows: TGTGCCAGCAGGGGGAGCGGGGCCCGCACAGATACGCAGTATTTT. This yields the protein CASRGSGARTDTQYF.